A single T cell receptor (beta chain) is shown here with its context. These data originate in a study of technical replicates of blood from several donors. Trimming left V 1 base short and J 4 bases short, with 10 bases between. From germline, CDR1 is SGHDN and CDR2 FVKESK. The length of the CDR3 is 14 residues. TCRdb's copy holds only in-frame clones and misses some; the assay was immunoSEQ multiplex PCR. The data hold some 76,000 clones, with 95% to 98% observed a single time. The rearrangement joins TRBV14 to TRBJ2-5, with a weak D call TRBD1 (5 bases). Specimen: T cells isolated from PBMCs. This clonotype was obtained from a human donor in good health. CDR3 in amino acids: CASSQAQGRETQYF. The CDR3 DNA reads TGTGCCAGCAGCCAAGCTCAGGGCAGAGAGACCCAGTACTTC.